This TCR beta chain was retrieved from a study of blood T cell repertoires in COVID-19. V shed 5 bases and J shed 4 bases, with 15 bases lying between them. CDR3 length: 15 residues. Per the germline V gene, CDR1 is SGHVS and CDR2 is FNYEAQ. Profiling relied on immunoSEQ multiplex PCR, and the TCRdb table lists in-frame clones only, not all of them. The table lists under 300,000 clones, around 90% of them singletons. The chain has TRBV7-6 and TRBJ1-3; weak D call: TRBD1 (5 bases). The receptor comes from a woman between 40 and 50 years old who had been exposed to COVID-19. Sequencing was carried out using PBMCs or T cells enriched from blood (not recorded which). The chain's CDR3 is CASSLNAGGGNTIYF. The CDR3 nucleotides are TGTGCCAGCAGCCTAAACGCGGGGGGGGGAAACACCATATATTTT.